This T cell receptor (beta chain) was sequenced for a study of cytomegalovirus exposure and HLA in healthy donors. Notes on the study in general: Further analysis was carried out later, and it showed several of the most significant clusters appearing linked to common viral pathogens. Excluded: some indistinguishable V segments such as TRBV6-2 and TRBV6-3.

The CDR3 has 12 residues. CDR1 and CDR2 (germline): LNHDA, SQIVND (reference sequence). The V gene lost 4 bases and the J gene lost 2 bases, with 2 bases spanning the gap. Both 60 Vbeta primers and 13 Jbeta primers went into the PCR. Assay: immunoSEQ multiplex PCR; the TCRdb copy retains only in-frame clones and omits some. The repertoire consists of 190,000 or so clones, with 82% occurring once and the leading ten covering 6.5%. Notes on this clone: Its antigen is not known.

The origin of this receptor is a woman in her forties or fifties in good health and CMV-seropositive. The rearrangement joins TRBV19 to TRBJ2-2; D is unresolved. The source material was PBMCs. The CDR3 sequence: CASSTNTGELFF. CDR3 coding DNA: TGTGCCAGTAGTACTAACACCGGGGAGCTGTTTTTT.